One and the same sample provided the 30 T cell receptor beta chains below, sequenced in a study of beta chain features in type 1 diabetes. The isolated RNA, all of it, was reverse transcribed, so expressed TCRB transcripts were what got sequenced. Clones were sequenced by immunoSEQ multiplex PCR, and TCRdb holds only the in-frame ones, with some missing. The sample has 300,000 to 350,000 clones; approximately 8% are singletons. The sequencing input was central memory CD4+ T cells from blood. The receptors stem from a woman aged 18-29 years in good health.

The chain couples TRBV19 to TRBJ1-2; D uncertain. The CDR3 runs to 12 residues. The germline gives CDR1 LNHDA, CDR2 SQIVND (reference sequence). V gave up 5 bases and J gave up 2 bases, with 6 bases separating them. CDR3 DNA sequence: TGTGCCAGTAGTTTCATCAACTATGGCTACACCTTC. This sequence encodes CASSFINYGYTF.

This clone was detected a few times. Distinct nucleotide sequences in the sample also encode this CDR3. The chain joins TRBV18 to TRBJ2-5; D unclear. This CDR3 has 11 residues. Germline CDR1 is KGHSH and CDR2 is LQKENI. V shed 6 bases and J shed 1 base, with 3 bases lying between them. CDR3 DNA sequence: TGTGCCAGCTCGCCCCAAGAGACCCAGTACTTC. Translation gives CASSPQETQYF.

This clone was seen a handful of times. The CDR3 here is CASSGVGRSGNTIYF. As DNA, the CDR3 is TGTGCCAGCAGCGGGGTAGGGCGCTCTGGAAACACCATATATTTT. The rearrangement joins TRBV9 to TRBJ1-3; no clear D gene. Trimming cost V 3 bases and J 0 bases, with 10 bases left between them. The germline V gene encodes CDR1 SGDLS and CDR2 YYNGEE. The CDR3 is 15 amino acids.

This clone was seen more than once but under ten times. Other DNA sequences in the sample encode the same CDR3. The genes are TRBV7-2 and TRBJ2-5, with 7 nucleotides matching TRBD1. The CDR3 is 14 amino acids. V lost 1 base to trimming and J lost 4 bases; unmatched junction nucleotides: 3. Germline assignment: CDR1 SGHTA and CDR2 FQGNSA. The CDR3 sequence is CASSLDRGRETQYF. CDR3 DNA sequence: TGTGCCAGCAGCTTAGACAGGGGAAGAGAGACCCAGTACTTC.

This clone was seen only a few times. This chain uses TRBV11-3 with TRBJ2-4; 8 positions agree with TRBD1. Germline CDR1 and CDR2: SGHNT and YENEEA. The CDR3 sequence is 14 residues long. The V segment lost 4 bases and the J segment 6 bases; nucleotides outside the gene matches: 5. CDR3: CASSYAGQGNIQYF. The CDR3, as DNA: TGTGCCAGCAGCTACGCCGGACAGGGAAACATTCAGTACTTC.

The chain is built from TRBV29-1 and TRBJ2-7, with D possibly matching TRBD2 (5 bases). V shed 2 bases and J shed 2 bases, with 10 bases lying between them. In germline, CDR1 is SQVTM, CDR2 ANQGSEA. The CDR3 contains 13 residues. The CDR3 nucleotides read TGCAGCGTTGAATTCCCTAGCACCTACGAGCAGTACTTC. This sequence encodes CSVEFPSTYEQYF.

This clone was picked up many times. DNA of the CDR3: TGCGCCAGCAGCCAAGATGCTCAGACAGGGGATTACAATGAGCAGTTCTTC. It is translated as CASSQDAQTGDYNEQFF. V gene TRBV4-3 combines with J gene TRBJ2-1, with 8 bases fitting TRBD1. Per the germline V gene, CDR1 is LGHNA and CDR2 is YSLEER. The CDR3 has 17 residues. V was clipped by 0 bases and J by 4 bases; unmatched bases: 8.

This clone was detected a few times. The chain employs TRBV2 and TRBJ2-2, with 11 positions matching TRBD2. CDR1 SNHLY and CDR2 FYNNEI come from the germline V gene. There are 17 residues in the CDR3. The ends lost 5 bases at V and 5 bases at J; junction bases unmatched: 10. CDR3: CASSLYTSGRGTGELFF. In DNA, the CDR3 is TGTGCCAGCAGTTTGTACACTAGCGGGAGAGGGACCGGGGAGCTGTTTTTT. Filled out from reference TRBV2 and TRBJ2-2, the complete variable domain reads EPEVTQTPSHQVTQMGQEVILRCVPISNHLYFYWYRQILGQKVEFLVSFYNNEISEKSEIFDDQFSVERPDGSNFTLKIRSTKLEDSAMYFCASSLYTSGRGTGELFFGEGSRLTVL.

This clone was observed a handful of times. This chain connects TRBV18 to TRBJ2-2; TRBD2 is a possible D gene (6 bases). The CDR3 consists of 16 residues. Germline V CDR1 and CDR2: KGHSH, LQKENI. V lost 3 bases and J 0 bases, leaving 11 bases between the germline ends. As DNA, the CDR3 is TGTGCCAGCTCACCGGGACTGATCGCGAACACCGGGGAGCTGTTTTTT. It encodes CASSPGLIANTGELFF.

This clone was seen more than once but under ten times. The gene calls are TRBV6-6 and TRBJ2-7; a weak D match, TRBD2 (6 bases). The CDR3 loop spans 15 amino acids. The V end was cut by 5 bases, the J end by 6 bases, with 20 bases between. Germline V gene data show CDR1 as MNHNY and CDR2 as SVGAGI (reference sequence). In DNA, the CDR3 is TGTGCCAGCAGTCGCAATCTGGCGGGACCTTTCGAGCAGTACTTC. Its translation: CASSRNLAGPFEQYF.

This clone has only a few counts. The CDR3 DNA reads TGTGCCAGCAGCGTAGATGGTCCAGATACGCAGTATTTT. Protein: CASSVDGPDTQYF. The chain combines TRBV9 with TRBJ2-3; no firm D call. The germline V gene has CDR1 SGDLS and CDR2 YYNGEE. The V gene lost 0 bases and the J gene lost 4 bases, with 6 bases spanning the gap. This CDR3 has 13 residues. The whole variable domain, filled in from reference TRBV9 and TRBJ2-3, reads DSGVTQTPKHLITATGQRVTLRCSPRSGDLSVYWYQQSLDQGLQFLIQYYNGEERAKGNILERFSAQQFPDLHSELNLSSLELGDSALYFCASSVDGPDTQYFGPGTRLTVL.

There are a few counts of this clone. DNA of the CDR3: TGTGCCAGCGGCCCGAACAGGGGCCGTCAAGAGACCCAGTACTTC. It encodes CASGPNRGRQETQYF. The genes are TRBV27 and TRBJ2-5, with 7 bases matching TRBD1. Germline CDR1 MNHEY, CDR2 SMNVEV (reference sequence). J gave up 2 bases and V 8 bases, and 11 bases lay outside the gene matches. CDR3 size: 15 residues.

The chain combines TRBV5-1 with TRBJ2-7; no reliable D call. The V gene lost 1 base and the J gene lost 1 base, with 15 bases spanning the gap. The CDR3 is made up of 16 amino acids. Germline V gene data show CDR1 as SGHRS and CDR2 as YFSETQ. The CDR3 bases are TGCGCCAGCAGCTTGTTTCTAGACTCTTTATCCTACGAGCAGTACTTC. Protein: CASSLFLDSLSYEQYF. The whole variable domain, remainder taken from reference TRBV5-1 and TRBJ2-7, is KAGVTQTPRYLIKTRGQQVTLSCSPISGHRSVSWYQQTPGQGLQFLFEYFSETQRNKGNFPGRFSGRQFSNSRSEMNVSTLELGDSALYLCASSLFLDSLSYEQYFGPGTRLTVT.

This clone was counted at least ten times. The chain uses TRBV28 and TRBJ2-5; possible D gene TRBD1, 5 bases. This CDR3 contains 16 residues. Trimming took 8 bases from V and 2 from J, leaving 21 bases between them. Per the germline V gene, CDR1 is MDHEN and CDR2 is SYDVKM. The CDR3 DNA sequence: TGTGCCAGCGGACAACGGAAGAAGGGTATACAAGAGACCCAGTACTTC. This translates into CASGQRKKGIQETQYF.

This clone was seen more than once but under ten times. The chain combines TRBV11-2 with TRBJ2-7; 10 bases align to TRBD2. V shed 0 bases, J shed 7 bases, and the junction held 6 bases outside the gene matches. The CDR3 is 15 residues long. Per the germline V gene, CDR1 is SGHAT and CDR2 is FQNNGV. This chain's CDR3 is CASSLEPSGSGEQYF. The CDR3 region has the DNA TGTGCCAGCAGCTTAGAACCTAGCGGGAGCGGGGAGCAGTACTTC.

This clone was counted many times. The sample holds other DNA sequences that translate to the same CDR3. The chain combines TRBV10-2 with TRBJ1-5; TRBD1 is a possible D gene (5 bases). CDR1 is WSHSY and CDR2 is SAAADI in the germline V gene. CDR3 length equals 13 residues. V was trimmed by 6 bases and J by 4 bases, leaving 10 bases between them. The DNA for the CDR3 is TGCGCCAGCAGCACGCAGGGAAATCAGCCCCAGCATTTT. Encoded protein: CASSTQGNQPQHF.

This clone was picked up a small number of times. The rearrangement joins TRBV28 to TRBJ2-7; TRBD1 or TRBD2 may be the D gene (6 bases each). V was trimmed by 8 bases and J by 2 bases, leaving 22 bases between them. Per the germline V gene, CDR1 is MDHEN and CDR2 is SYDVKM. The CDR3 consists of 16 residues. CDR3: CASGMFSGGGTYEQYF. The DNA of the CDR3 is TGTGCCAGCGGTATGTTTTCCGGAGGGGGGACCTACGAGCAGTACTTC.

V and J are TRBV28 and TRBJ2-1; 8 bases are shared with TRBD2. Germline CDR1 MDHEN, CDR2 SYDVKM. V dropped 8 bases and J dropped 1; count of bases not matched to a gene: 4. This CDR3 has 14 amino acids. As DNA, the CDR3 is TGTGCCAGCGGACTAGCATCGTCCTACAATGAGCAGTTCTTC. It translates to CASGLASSYNEQFF.

The J gene is TRBJ2-5, the V gene TRBV29-1; 7 positions match TRBD1. From germline, CDR1 is SQVTM and CDR2 ANQGSEA. V shed 4 bases and J 5 bases; nucleotides not matched to a gene: 4. The CDR3 totals 12 residues. The chain's CDR3 is CSVAGQTETQYF. The CDR3 bases are TGCAGCGTTGCGGGACAGACTGAGACCCAGTACTTC.

V gene TRBV5-1 combines with J gene TRBJ2-1, with a tentative D call TRBD2 (5 bases). CDR1 SGHRS and CDR2 YFSETQ come from the germline V gene. The CDR3 contains 15 residues. Between the trimmed V and J ends, which lost 3 bases and 7 bases, there was a span of 17 bases. The CDR3 protein is CASSSSRGFGNEQFF. CDR3 DNA sequence: TGCGCCAGCAGCTCCAGCCGGGGTTTTGGGAATGAGCAGTTCTTC. Full variable domain (missing parts from reference TRBV5-1 and TRBJ2-1): KAGVTQTPRYLIKTRGQQVTLSCSPISGHRSVSWYQQTPGQGLQFLFEYFSETQRNKGNFPGRFSGRQFSNSRSEMNVSTLELGDSALYLCASSSSRGFGNEQFFGPGTRLTVL.

This chain connects TRBV7-8 to TRBJ2-3; possible D gene TRBD1, 6 bases. V was clipped by 1 base and J by 2 bases, with 7 bases between them. The CDR3 has 14 amino acids. The germline V gene has CDR1 SGHVS and CDR2 FQNEAQ. The CDR3 spells CASSLDRATDTQYF. The DNA of the CDR3 is TGTGCCAGCAGCTTAGACAGGGCCACAGATACGCAGTATTTT.

A few counts support this clone. J is TRBJ2-1 and V is TRBV7-2, with D unclear. CDR1 and CDR2 (germline): SGHTA, FQGNSA. This CDR3 region has 14 residues. Trimming pared 4 bases from V and 6 bases from J, leaving 13 bases between. The CDR3 bases are TGTGCCAGCAGCTCTTTAGCAGGCGGCAATGAGCAGTTCTTC. Protein product: CASSSLAGGNEQFF.

The gene calls are TRBV7-3 and TRBJ1-1, with D uncertain. CDR1 SGHTA and CDR2 FQGTGA come from the germline V gene. V was pared by 5 bases and J by 1 base, with 11 bases between. The length of the CDR3 is 14 residues. The DNA of the CDR3 is TGTGCCAGCAGCCCCGTACTACAGAACACTGAAGCTTTCTTT. It codes for CASSPVLQNTEAFF. Combining the CDR3 with reference TRBV7-3 and TRBJ1-1 gives the whole variable domain GAGVSQTPSNKVTEKGKYVELRCDPISGHTALYWYRQSLGQGPEFLIYFQGTGAADDSGLPNDRFFAVRPEGSVSTLKIQRTERGDSAVYLCASSPVLQNTEAFFGQGTRLTVV.

CDR3 in amino acids: CASSRSALRDEQYF. In DNA, the CDR3 is TGTGCCAGCAGCCGAAGCGCACTCCGTGACGAGCAGTACTTC. V is TRBV14 and J is TRBJ2-7; no clear D. CDR1 is SGHDN, CDR2 FVKESK, per germline. The length of the CDR3 is 14 residues. The V and J ends lost 4 bases and 5 bases respectively, with 15 bases between them.

Note on this clone: The same CDR3 arises from other DNA sequences in this sample as well. The V call is TRBV16, the J call TRBJ1-5; D is perhaps TRBD1 (5 bases). The CDR3 covers 14 residues. Germline CDR1 KGHSY, CDR2 FQNENV. Trimming left V 0 bases short and J 4 bases short, with 7 bases between. The CDR3 loop reads CASSQSGGNQPQHF. The CDR3 nucleotides read TGTGCCAGCAGCCAATCGGGGGGTAATCAGCCCCAGCATTTT.

The sample holds a few counts of this clone. V gene TRBV7-2 combines with J gene TRBJ2-3, with 7 bases that match TRBD1. CDR1 and CDR2 from the germline V gene are SGHTA and FQGNSA. J was trimmed by 1 base and V by 5 bases; bases with no gene match: 9. The CDR3 has 16 residues. The CDR3 sequence is CASSVTGVWGTDTQYF. The CDR3 DNA follows: TGTGCCAGCAGCGTAACAGGGGTGTGGGGCACAGATACGCAGTATTTT.

The CDR3 sequence is CASRTGLAERSSTDTQYF. The CDR3 DNA follows: TGTGCCAGCAGAACCGGACTAGCGGAGAGATCTAGCACAGATACGCAGTATTTT. This chain joins TRBV5-4 and TRBJ2-3; 10 nucleotides match TRBD2. This CDR3 is built from 18 residues. Germline CDR1 and CDR2: SGHNT and YYREEE (reference sequence). V lost 5 bases, J lost 0 bases, and 12 bases stayed unmatched.

The sample holds a few counts of this clone. The chain carries TRBV7-3 and TRBJ2-3, with D unresolved. The V and J ends lost 5 bases and 2 bases respectively, with 11 bases between them. This CDR3 has 14 residues. Looked up from germline, CDR1 is SGHTA and CDR2 is FQGTGA. CDR3 nucleotide sequence: TGTGCCAGCAGCCTTAGAGTTCACACAGATACGCAGTATTTT. It translates to CASSLRVHTDTQYF.

The chain joins TRBV4-3 to TRBJ2-2, with 11 nucleotides matching TRBD2. This CDR3 spans 21 amino acids. With V trimmed by 0 bases and J by 4 bases, 16 bases remained unmatched. The germline CDR1 and CDR2 sequences are LGHNA and YSLEER. CDR3 sequence (DNA): TGCGCCAGCAGCCAAGATTATTCTAGCGGGAGGCATATAATAAGCACCGGGGAGCTGTTTTTT. This encodes CASSQDYSSGRHIISTGELFF.

This clone was observed a few times. The chain combines TRBV10-3 with TRBJ2-2, with D possibly TRBD2 on 5 matching bases. The CDR3 is 15 amino acids. V gave up 4 bases and J gave up 0 bases, with 9 bases separating them. CDR1 is ENHRY, CDR2 SYGVKD, per germline. CDR3 residues: CAISVSGTNTGELFF. As DNA, the CDR3 is TGTGCCATCAGTGTTTCGGGAACGAACACCGGGGAGCTGTTTTTT.